This is a list of T cell receptor beta chains from one sample in a study of STAT5B mutations in CD4+ large granular lymphocyte leukemia. Sequencing used immunoSEQ multiplex PCR; TCRdb keeps in-frame clones, though not all of them. The data show about 34,000 clones, with approximately 82% seen just once and about 6.6% held by the top ten. The sample consisted of CD4+ T cells from blood buffy coats. The receptor source for this set is a human donor in good health. Each CDR3 is given with its conserved first and last residue. A D gene is named only where the DNA matches it firmly. Clone size appears in some rows only: once, few, many, or a class for an expanded clone.

clone size | J gene | D gene | V gene | CDR3 DNA | CDR3 protein
few | TRBJ1-1 | . | TRBV7-9 | TGTGCCAGCAGCTCGTCGGGGGCCCTCACTGAAGCTTTCTTT | CASSSSGALTEAFF
. | TRBJ1-1 | . | TRBV2 | TGTGCCAGCAGTGAAAGGACAGCAAACACTGAAGCTTTCTTT | CASSERTANTEAFF
. | TRBJ1-4 | . | TRBV4-2 | TGTGCCAGCAGCCAGGACAGCGAAAAACTGTTTTTT | CASSQDSEKLFF
. | TRBJ2-7 | TRBD1 | TRBV19 | TGTGCCAGTAGTCCACGGACAGGATCAGGCTACGAGCAGTACTTC | CASSPRTGSGYEQYF
once | TRBJ1-2 | TRBD1 | TRBV29-1 | TGCAGCGGGGCACAGGGGGCGGGGGGCTACACCTTC | CSGAQGAGGYTF
once | TRBJ1-6 | TRBD1 | TRBV4-1 | TGCGCCAGCAGCCTCCAGTGGCTGGGACAGCTTAATTCACCCCTCCACTTT | CASSLQWLGQLNSPLHF
. | TRBJ2-2 | . | TRBV7-9 | TGTGCCAGCAGCTGGTTAACCGGGGAGCTGTTTTTT | CASSWLTGELFF
. | TRBJ2-2 | . | TRBV5-1 | TGCGCCAGCAGCTCCCGTGGGGGCACCGGGGAGCTGTTTTTT | CASSSRGGTGELFF
. | TRBJ2-5 | . | TRBV5-4 | TGTGCCAGCAGCTTTCCGACGTCGGGCAAAGAGACCCAGTACTTC | CASSFPTSGKETQYF
. | TRBJ1-6 | . | TRBV21-1 | TGTGCCAGCAGCCCCACAGGGAGATACAATTCACCCCTCCACTTT | CASSPTGRYNSPLHF
few | TRBJ1-1 | . | TRBV25-1 | TGTGCCAGCAGTGGGGATAAGAAAGCTTTCTTT | CASSGDKKAFF
. | TRBJ1-2 | . | TRBV19 | TGTGCCAGTACCTACGGCCTTAGGGCAGGGGATGGCTACACCTTC | CASTYGLRAGDGYTF
. | TRBJ1-4 | . | TRBV7-6 | TGTGCCAGCAGCTTAATGCAGAAAGAAAAACTGTTTTTT | CASSLMQKEKLFF
few | TRBJ1-1 | . | TRBV29-1 | TGCAGCGTCTTCAAAGCTGGCACTGAAGCTTTCTTT | CSVFKAGTEAFF
few | TRBJ2-5 | TRBD2 | TRBV5-4 | TGTGCCAGCAGCCGAAGCGGGGGCGGCGAGACCCAGTACTTC | CASSRSGGGETQYF
few | TRBJ2-1 | . | TRBV9 | TGTGCCAGCAGCCCCCCGGGCCTTTCCTACAATGAGCAGTTCTTC | CASSPPGLSYNEQFF
. | TRBJ2-1 | . | TRBV5-6 | TGTGCCAGCAGCTTGGGGGGGTACAATGAGCAGTTCTTC | CASSLGGYNEQFF
. | TRBJ1-2 | . | TRBV6-1 | TGTGCCAGCAGAGAAGACGGGCTCGGGGGCTACACCTTC | CASREDGLGGYTF
few | TRBJ1-4 | . | TRBV18 | TGTGCCAGCTCACCGGCGGTTGGGGTTAGCGAAAAACTGTTTTTT | CASSPAVGVSEKLFF
. | TRBJ1-3 | TRBD1 | TRBV29-1 | TGCAGCGTCCTAGACAGGGGAAGGAACACCATATATTTT | CSVLDRGRNTIYF
. | TRBJ2-5 | . | TRBV7-9 | TGTGCCAGCAGCTTACTCCCGACAGAACAAGAGACCCAGTACTTC | CASSLLPTEQETQYF
. | TRBJ1-6 | . | TRBV2 | TGTGCCAGCAGTATCTATTGGTTGAGCTCCTATAATTCACCCCTCCACTTT | CASSIYWLSSYNSPLHF
once | TRBJ2-1 | . | TRBV7-2 | TGTGCCAGCAGCCCGGTGTTTGGGACCTACAATGAGCAGTTCTTC | CASSPVFGTYNEQFF
. | TRBJ2-2 | . | TRBV6-1 | TGTGCCAGCAAAGAGAGGTCCGGGGAGCTGTTTTTT | CASKERSGELFF
. | TRBJ2-7 | . | TRBV7-8 | TGTGCCAGCAGCTTACAGGGAGGCGAGCAGTACTTC | CASSLQGGEQYF
. | TRBJ2-2 | TRBD2 | TRBV19 | TGTGCCAGTAGTATGACCGGACTAGACGGGGAGCTGTTTTTT | CASSMTGLDGELFF
. | TRBJ1-4 | TRBD1 | TRBV2 | TGTGCCAGCAGTGGGGACAGGGGGGATGAAAAACTGTTTTTT | CASSGDRGDEKLFF
. | TRBJ1-2 | . | TRBV5-4 | TGTGCCAGCAGCTTTGACGGGAACTATGGCTACACCTTC | CASSFDGNYGYTF
once | TRBJ2-3 | . | TRBV25-1 | TGTGCCAGCAGTGATTGGTCTAGCACAGATACGCAGTATTTT | CASSDWSSTDTQYF
. | TRBJ1-5 | TRBD1 | TRBV19 | TGTGCCAGTACCTCGGGGCAGGGGGGGGGTCAGCCCCAGCATTTT | CASTSGQGGGQPQHF
. | TRBJ2-5 | . | TRBV11-2 | TGTGCCAGCAGCTTATCATTAAGTGAGACCCAGTACTTC | CASSLSLSETQYF
. | TRBJ2-1 | TRBD2 | TRBV4-1 | TGCGCCAGCAGCTCCCGGACTAGCGGACCCCGCTCCTACAATGAGCAGTTCTTC | CASSSRTSGPRSYNEQFF
. | TRBJ2-3 | TRBD1 | TRBV19 | TGTGCCAGTAGTCTGGGACAGGGGGTAACAGATACGCAGTATTTT | CASSLGQGVTDTQYF
. | TRBJ2-3 | TRBD2 | TRBV10-3 | TGTGCCATCAATAAGGCAGACAGCGGGGGAAGCACAGATACGCAGTATTTT | CAINKADSGGSTDTQYF
once | TRBJ2-1 | . | TRBV27 | TGTGCCAGCAGTTCCCCCGCGAGGGGCGATGAGCAGTTCTTC | CASSSPARGDEQFF
. | TRBJ1-3 | . | TRBV18 | TGTGCCAGCTCACCGCTAACAGCTGGAAACACCATATATTTT | CASSPLTAGNTIYF
. | TRBJ2-5 | . | TRBV5-7 | TGTGCCAGCAGCTTGGTACGGGAGCCAGCCTACTTC | CASSLVREPAYF
. | TRBJ1-3 | . | TRBV19 | TGTGCCAGTAGTATACGTCGGGGCGGAGGAAACACCATATATTTT | CASSIRRGGGNTIYF
few | TRBJ1-5 | . | TRBV10-3 | TGTGCCATCAGTGAGAGGCCTGAAAGGGGCCAGCCCCAGCATTTT | CAISERPERGQPQHF
. | TRBJ1-3 | . | TRBV4-1 | TGCGCCAGCAGCCAAGGTGCGCCGAAAGGTGGAAACACCATATATTTT | CASSQGAPKGGNTIYF
once | TRBJ1-2 | . | TRBV7-2 | TGTGCCAGCAGCTTAGGGAGGCTTTCTAACTATGGCTACACCTTC | CASSLGRLSNYGYTF
. | TRBJ2-3 | . | TRBV5-4 | TGTGCCAGCAGTCCCGGACGGGTCACAGATACGCAGTATTTT | CASSPGRVTDTQYF
few | TRBJ1-5 | . | TRBV5-1 | TGCGCCAGCAGTGAAGGGGTTGGTCAGCCCCAGCATTTT | CASSEGVGQPQHF
. | TRBJ2-1 | . | TRBV5-1 | TGCGCCAGCAGCCTCTTGAAGTTAGAGGGTAGCGAGCAGTTCTTC | CASSLLKLEGSEQFF
. | TRBJ1-2 | . | TRBV5-1 | TGCGCCAGCAGCTTGGGGGGCCCCAGCTATGGCTACACCTTC | CASSLGGPSYGYTF
. | TRBJ1-1 | . | TRBV5-6 | TGTGCCAGCAGCTTGACCCGCGGCGAAGCTTTCTTT | CASSLTRGEAFF
. | TRBJ2-7 | TRBD1 | TRBV15 | TGTGCCACCAGCAGCACTAACCGGGACAGGGGTTTCTACGAGCAGTACTTC | CATSSTNRDRGFYEQYF